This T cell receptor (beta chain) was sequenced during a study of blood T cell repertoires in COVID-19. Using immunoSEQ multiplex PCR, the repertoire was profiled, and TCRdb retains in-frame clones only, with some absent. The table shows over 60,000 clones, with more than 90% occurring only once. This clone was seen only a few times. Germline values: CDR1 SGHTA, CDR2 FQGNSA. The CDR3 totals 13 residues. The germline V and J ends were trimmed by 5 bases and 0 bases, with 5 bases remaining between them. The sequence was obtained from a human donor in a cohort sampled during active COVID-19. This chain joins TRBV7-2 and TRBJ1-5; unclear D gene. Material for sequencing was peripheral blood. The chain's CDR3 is CASSPISNQPQHF. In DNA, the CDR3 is TGTGCCAGCAGCCCCATTAGCAATCAGCCCCAGCATTTT. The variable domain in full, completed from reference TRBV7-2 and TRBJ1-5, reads GAGVSQSPSNKVTEKGKDVELRCDPISGHTALYWYRQSLGQGLEFLIYFQGNSAPDKSGLPSDRFSAERTGGSVSTLTIQRTQQEDSAVYLCASSPISNQPQHFGDGTRLSIL.